Shown below are 21 T cell receptor beta chains from a single sample sequenced in a study of T cells after yellow fever vaccination. TCRdb ran MiXCR on the 5' RACE reads and lists one entry per CDR3 protein. This table has roughly 260,000 distinct CDR3 sequences, over 10% appearing once. The sequencing here drew on CD4+ T cells sorted from PBMCs, taken 45 days after the yellow fever booster vaccination. These receptor sequences come from a man in his thirties or forties who received the YFV17D yellow fever vaccine.

This clonotype was observed many times. The rearrangement joins TRBV7-2 to TRBJ2-1, with TRBD1 as a possible D gene (6 bases). Deletions cut 5 bases from V and 6 bases from J, with 17 bases between. Germline V gene lookup returns CDR1 SGHTA and CDR2 FQGNSA. The CDR3 is 15 residues long. The CDR3 DNA reads as TGTGCCAGCAGCCATCACAGGGAGCTGGCCAATGAGCAGTTCTTC. It encodes CASSHHRELANEQFF.

This chain uses TRBV3-1 with TRBJ2-3, with 8 bases identical to TRBD2. The germline V gene has CDR1 LGHDT and CDR2 YNNKEL (reference sequence). V was pared by 4 bases and J by 8 bases, with 5 bases of the junction left unmatched. The CDR3 extends over 13 amino acids. DNA for the CDR3: TGTGCCAGCAGCCCCCTCAGCGGGGGTACGCAGTATTTT. It specifies CASSPLSGGTQYF.

This chain links TRBV5-1 with TRBJ2-3, with 13 nucleotides matching TRBD2. This CDR3 is 15 amino acids long. The junction had 9 bases not matched to a gene; V was cut back by 8 bases and J by 6 bases. Per the germline V gene, CDR1 is SGHRS and CDR2 is YFSETQ. In DNA, the CDR3 is TGCGCCAGAAGCCCCCCACTAGCGGGAGGGGATACGCAGTATTTT. Protein product: CARSPPLAGGDTQYF.

This clonotype was recorded a few times. One end of the junction is discordant with germline, which a read error may explain. V gene TRBV6-6 combines with J gene TRBJ2-7; 8 nucleotides agree with TRBD1. The CDR3 extends over 13 amino acids. The V gene's germline CDR1 is MNHNY and CDR2 SVGAGI (reference sequence). This chain's CDR3 is CASGTGTGTKAFF. The CDR3 DNA is TGTGCCAGCGGGACAGGAACCGGGACGAAGGCGTTCTTC.

The rearrangement uses TRBV5-1 and TRBJ2-7, with 11 bases lining up with TRBD2. J gave up 9 bases and V 2 bases, and 16 bases lay outside the gene matches. In germline, CDR1 is SGHRS, CDR2 YFSETQ. This CDR3 spans 17 amino acids. This CDR3 is CASSLNLLAGDRPPQYF. The CDR3 DNA reads as TGCGCCAGCAGCTTAAATCTACTAGCGGGAGACCGACCCCCGCAGTACTTC.

This clonotype was picked up many times. The chain carries TRBV20-1 and TRBJ1-5; 11 bases are a match to TRBD1. J lost 2 bases, V lost 0 bases, and 9 bases had no gene match. Germline V gives CDR1 DFQATT, CDR2 SNEGSKA (reference sequence). The length of the CDR3 is 18 residues. The CDR3 nucleotides are TGCAGTGCTAGAGATCTTGGGACAGGGGGAGGAGGCAATCAGCCCCAGCATTTT. The encoded protein is CSARDLGTGGGGNQPQHF.

Written as DNA, the CDR3 is TGCAGTGCTCGAGGGGGCGCGGATGGCTACACCTTC. This gives the protein CSARGGADGYTF. V and J are TRBV20-1 and TRBJ1-2; TRBD1 aligns across 7 bases. Germline V gene data show CDR1 as DFQATT and CDR2 as SNEGSKA (reference sequence). V dropped 5 bases and J dropped 6; count of bases not matched to a gene: 6. The CDR3 spans 12 residues.

This clonotype turned up a few times. CDR3 coding DNA: TGTGCCAGCATGTCAGGCGGGGGCACAGATACGCAGTATTTT. Translation: CASMSGGGTDTQYF. This chain joins TRBV25-1 and TRBJ2-3; tentatively, D is TRBD2 (6 bases). The CDR3 runs to 14 residues. The V and J ends lost 7 bases and 1 base respectively, with 12 bases between them. Per germline, CDR1 MGHDK and CDR2 SYGVNS.

The chain has TRBV5-6 and TRBJ2-7; weak D call: TRBD1 (5 bases). The CDR3 loop spans 15 amino acids. Trimming removed 1 base at V and 2 bases at J, with 13 bases between. Germline values: CDR1 SGHDT, CDR2 YYEEEE. The CDR3 region has the DNA TGTGCCAGCAGCTTGTACTACTTGACAGCCTACGAGCAGTACTTC. This sequence encodes CASSLYYLTAYEQYF.

CDR3 nucleotide sequence: TGCAGTGCGGAAACTAGCGGGAGGGCCCGGGTTGAGCAGTTCTTC. Residues: CSAETSGRARVEQFF. This chain joins TRBV20-1 and TRBJ2-1, with 13 bases lining up with TRBD2. Germline CDR1 reads DFQATT; CDR2 reads SNEGSKA (reference sequence). CDR3 size: 15 residues. V shed 6 bases, J shed 9 bases, and the junction held 11 bases outside the gene matches.

V and J are TRBV29-1 and TRBJ2-5, with D perhaps assigned TRBD1 or TRBD2 (5 bases each). The CDR3 is made up of 12 amino acids. The germline V gene has CDR1 SQVTM and CDR2 ANQGSEA. The V and J ends lost 7 bases and 5 bases respectively, with 14 bases between them. The CDR3 DNA follows: TGCAGCGCCGCAGGGACCTCGGAGACCCAGTACTTC. This encodes CSAAGTSETQYF.

J is TRBJ2-5 and V is TRBV5-1, with TRBD2 as a possible D gene (5 bases). The CDR3 covers 16 residues. Trimming took off 0 bases at V and 5 bases at J, with 17 bases between the two ends. The germline CDR1 and CDR2 sequences are SGHRS and YFSETQ. CDR3 loop: CASSLASRESTETQYF. The CDR3 DNA follows: TGCGCCAGCAGCTTGGCCAGTAGGGAGTCTACGGAGACCCAGTACTTC. Supplemented by reference TRBV5-1 and TRBJ2-5, the full variable domain reads KAGVTQTPRYLIKTRGQQVTLSCSPISGHRSVSWYQQTPGQGLQFLFEYFSETQRNKGNFPGRFSGRQFSNSRSEMNVSTLELGDSALYLCASSLASRESTETQYFGPGTRLLVL.

The V gene is TRBV20-1, the J gene TRBJ1-1; D is ambiguous. The CDR3 has 10 amino acids. Germline loops: CDR1 DFQATT, CDR2 SNEGSKA (reference sequence). V lost 6 bases and J lost 6, with 8 bases in between. The CDR3 protein is CSALPSEAFF. CDR3 coding DNA: TGCAGTGCGTTGCCCTCTGAAGCTTTCTTT.

DNA for the CDR3: TGCAGTATCAAAGGGACAGGGGGTCCAGATACGCAGTATTTT. It specifies CSIKGTGGPDTQYF. The genes are TRBV29-1 and TRBJ2-3; 11 nucleotides agree with TRBD1. CDR1 is SQVTM and CDR2 is ANQGSEA in the germline V gene. CDR3 length equals 14 residues.

The chain has TRBV5-5 and TRBJ2-7; no clear D. CDR3 length equals 12 residues. Germline CDR1 and CDR2: SGHKS and YYEKEE (reference sequence). Trimming stripped 2 bases from V and 6 bases from J, with 9 bases between. The CDR3 nucleotides are TGTGCCAGCAGCTTAGACGTCGGCGAGCAGTACTTC. It codes for CASSLDVGEQYF.

This chain connects TRBV12-3 or TRBV12-4 to TRBJ2-7; D ambiguous. V was trimmed by 6 bases and J by 7 bases, leaving 7 bases between them. The CDR3 spans 10 residues. The CDR3 reads CASSGFEQYF. In nucleotides, the CDR3 is TGTGCCAGCAGCGGTTTTGAGCAGTACTTC.

The J gene is TRBJ2-3, the V gene TRBV18; D perhaps matches TRBD2 (5 bases). The CDR3 spans 13 residues. Germline V gene sequence: CDR1 KGHSH, CDR2 LQKENI. V was trimmed by 6 bases and J by 2 bases, leaving 9 bases between them. The CDR3 reads CASSIGITDTQYF. The CDR3 nucleotides are TGTGCCAGCTCCATCGGGATCACAGATACGCAGTATTTT.

This clonotype was counted between two and nine times. The V gene is TRBV5-1, the J gene TRBJ1-2; no clear D. CDR1 and CDR2 from the germline V gene are SGHRS and YFSETQ. Trimming pared 0 bases from V and 5 bases from J, leaving 8 bases between. The CDR3 contains 13 residues. CDR3 nucleotides: TGCGCCAGCAGCTTGGGCGGAGCATATGGCTACACCTTC. Translating gives CASSLGGAYGYTF. Full variable domain (missing parts from reference TRBV5-1 and TRBJ1-2): KAGVTQTPRYLIKTRGQQVTLSCSPISGHRSVSWYQQTPGQGLQFLFEYFSETQRNKGNFPGRFSGRQFSNSRSEMNVSTLELGDSALYLCASSLGGAYGYTFGSGTRLTVV.

This chain connects TRBV29-1 to TRBJ2-1; 7 nucleotides agree with TRBD2. CDR1 is SQVTM and CDR2 is ANQGSEA in the germline V gene. The CDR3 is made up of 13 amino acids. V lost 8 bases, J lost 2 bases, and 6 bases stayed unmatched. CDR3 nucleotide sequence: TGCAGCACCGACAGCGGGGCCTACAATGAGCAGTTCTTC. This codes for CSTDSGAYNEQFF.

The J gene is TRBJ2-1, the V gene TRBV7-2, with 7 bases fitting TRBD2. There are 17 residues in the CDR3. Germline V gives CDR1 SGHTA, CDR2 FQGNSA. The V and J ends lost 5 bases and 0 bases, in that order; junction bases with no gene match: 10. This CDR3 is CASSPTLSGTSYNEQFF. The CDR3 nucleotides read TGTGCCAGCAGCCCAACACTGAGCGGGACCTCCTACAATGAGCAGTTCTTC.

The V and J genes are TRBV12-3 or TRBV12-4 and TRBJ1-2; 8 bases fit TRBD1. The CDR3 has 16 amino acids. The ends lost 6 bases at V and 2 bases at J; junction bases unmatched: 11. The CDR3 here is CASSPGGQGANYGYTF. CDR3 nucleotide sequence: TGTGCCAGCAGCCCGGGGGGGCAGGGGGCGAACTATGGCTACACCTTC.